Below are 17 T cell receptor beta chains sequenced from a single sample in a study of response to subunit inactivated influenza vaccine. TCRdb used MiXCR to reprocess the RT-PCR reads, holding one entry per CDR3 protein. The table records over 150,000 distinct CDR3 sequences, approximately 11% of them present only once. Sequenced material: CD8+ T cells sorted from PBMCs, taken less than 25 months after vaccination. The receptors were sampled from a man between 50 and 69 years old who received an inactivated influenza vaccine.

CDR3 amino acids: CASSYSRGGLYNEQFF. CDR3 in DNA: TGTGCCAGCAGTTACTCGAGGGGGGGGCTTTACAATGAGCAGTTCTTC. This chain connects TRBV6-5 to TRBJ2-1; D may be TRBD2 (7 bases). The V gene's germline CDR1 is MNHEY and CDR2 SVGAGI. With 0 bases removed from V and 4 bases from J, the gap between germline ends came to 13 bases. This CDR3 spans 16 amino acids.

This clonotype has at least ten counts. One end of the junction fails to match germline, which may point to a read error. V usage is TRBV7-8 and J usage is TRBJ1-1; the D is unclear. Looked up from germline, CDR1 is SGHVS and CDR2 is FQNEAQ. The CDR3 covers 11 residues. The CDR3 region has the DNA TGTGCCAGCAGCTTAGGAGAGGACCAAGACTTT. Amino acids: CASSLGEDQDF.

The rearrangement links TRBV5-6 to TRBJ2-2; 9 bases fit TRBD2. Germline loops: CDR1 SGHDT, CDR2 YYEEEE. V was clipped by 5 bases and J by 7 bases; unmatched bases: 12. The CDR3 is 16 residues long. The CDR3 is CASRLAGNYNGGELFF. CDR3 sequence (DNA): TGTGCCAGCAGGCTAGCGGGAAATTATAACGGCGGGGAGCTGTTTTTT. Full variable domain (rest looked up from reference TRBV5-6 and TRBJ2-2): DAGVTQSPTHLIKTRGQQVTLRCSPKSGHDTVSWYQQALGQGPQFIFQYYEEEERQRGNFPDRFSGHQFPNYSSELNVNALLLGDSALYLCASRLAGNYNGGELFFGEGSRLTVL.

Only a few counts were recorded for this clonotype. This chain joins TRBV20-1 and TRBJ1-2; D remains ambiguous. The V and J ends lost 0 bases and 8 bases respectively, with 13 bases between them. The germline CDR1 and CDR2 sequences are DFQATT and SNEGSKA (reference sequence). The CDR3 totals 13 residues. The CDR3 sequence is CSARDGVLGGYTF. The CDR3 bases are TGCAGTGCTAGAGATGGAGTGCTCGGGGGCTACACCTTC.

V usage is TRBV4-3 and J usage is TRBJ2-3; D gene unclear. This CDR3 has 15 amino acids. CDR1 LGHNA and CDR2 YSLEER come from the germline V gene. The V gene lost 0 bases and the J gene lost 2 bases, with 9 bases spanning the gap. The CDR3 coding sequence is TGCGCCAGCAGCCAAGATGTGATTTACACAGATACGCAGTATTTT. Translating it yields CASSQDVIYTDTQYF.

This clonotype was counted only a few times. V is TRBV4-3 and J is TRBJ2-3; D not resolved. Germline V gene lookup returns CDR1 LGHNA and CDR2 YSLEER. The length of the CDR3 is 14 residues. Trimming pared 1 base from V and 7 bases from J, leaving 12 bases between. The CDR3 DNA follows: TGCGCCAGCAGCCAAGGGTCTTCTGGGTATACGCAGTATTTT. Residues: CASSQGSSGYTQYF.

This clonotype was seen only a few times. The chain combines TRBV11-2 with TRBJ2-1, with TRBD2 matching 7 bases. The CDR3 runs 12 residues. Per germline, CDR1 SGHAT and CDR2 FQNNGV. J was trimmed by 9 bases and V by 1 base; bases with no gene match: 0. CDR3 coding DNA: TGTGCCAGCAGCTTAGCGGGAGGTGAGCAGTTCTTC. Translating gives CASSLAGGEQFF. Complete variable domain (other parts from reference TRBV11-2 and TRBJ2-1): EAGVAQSPRYKIIEKRQSVAFWCNPISGHATLYWYQQILGQGPKLLIQFQNNGVVDDSQLPKDRFSAERLKGVDSTLKIQPAKLEDSAVYLCASSLAGGEQFFGPGTRLTVL.

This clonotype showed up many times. CDR3 protein: CASSPQGPAGNQPQHF. CDR3 coding DNA: TGTGCCAGCAGTCCACAGGGGCCAGCGGGCAATCAGCCCCAGCATTTT. The chain couples TRBV27 to TRBJ1-5; 7 positions agree with TRBD1. This CDR3 region has 16 residues. The V segment lost 5 bases and the J segment 2 bases; nucleotides outside the gene matches: 9. CDR1 is MNHEY and CDR2 is SMNVEV in the germline V gene (reference sequence).

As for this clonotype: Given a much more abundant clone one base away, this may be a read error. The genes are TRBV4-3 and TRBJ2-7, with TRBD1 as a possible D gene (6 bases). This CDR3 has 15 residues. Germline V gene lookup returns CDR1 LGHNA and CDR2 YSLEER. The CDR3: CTSSQENRVSYEQYF. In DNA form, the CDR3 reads TGCACCAGCAGCCAAGAAAACAGGGTCTCCTACGAGCAGTACTTC.

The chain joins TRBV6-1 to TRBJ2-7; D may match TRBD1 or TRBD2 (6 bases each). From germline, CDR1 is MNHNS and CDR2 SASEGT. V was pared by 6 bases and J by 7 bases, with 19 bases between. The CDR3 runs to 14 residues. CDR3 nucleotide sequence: TGTGCCAGCAGCCCCGGGACACTAAGCGGGGAGCAGTACTTC. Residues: CASSPGTLSGEQYF.

As DNA, the CDR3 is TGTGCCAGCAGCCTCCGCGGGTTCGGCAAGAACTATGGCTACACCTTC. It translates to CASSLRGFGKNYGYTF. The chain links TRBV21-1 to TRBJ1-2. TRBV21-1 is tagged as a pseudogene. The CDR3 spans 16 residues.

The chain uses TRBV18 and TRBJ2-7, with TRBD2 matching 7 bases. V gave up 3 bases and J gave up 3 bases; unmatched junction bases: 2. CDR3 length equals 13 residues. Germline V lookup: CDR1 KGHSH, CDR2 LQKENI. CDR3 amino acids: CASSPGDYYEQYF. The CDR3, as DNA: TGTGCCAGCTCACCTGGGGACTACTACGAGCAGTACTTC.

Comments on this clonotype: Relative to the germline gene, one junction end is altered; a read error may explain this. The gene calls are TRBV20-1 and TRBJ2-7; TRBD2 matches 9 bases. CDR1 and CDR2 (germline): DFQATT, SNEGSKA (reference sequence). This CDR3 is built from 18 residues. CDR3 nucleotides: TGCTGTGCTAGAGATTACTCTTCTGCGGGAGGGCCTCGGGACGAGCAGTACTTC. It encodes CCARDYSSAGGPRDEQYF.

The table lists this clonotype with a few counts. In DNA form, the CDR3 reads TGTGCCAGCAGCTTATTTGGGACGGACAGGCAAGAGACCCAGTACTTC. This gives the protein CASSLFGTDRQETQYF. The chain is built from TRBV7-2 and TRBJ2-5; TRBD1 agrees at 7 bases. The CDR3 extends over 16 amino acids. V lost 2 bases, J lost 2 bases, and 8 bases stayed unmatched. In germline, CDR1 is SGHTA, CDR2 FQGNSA.

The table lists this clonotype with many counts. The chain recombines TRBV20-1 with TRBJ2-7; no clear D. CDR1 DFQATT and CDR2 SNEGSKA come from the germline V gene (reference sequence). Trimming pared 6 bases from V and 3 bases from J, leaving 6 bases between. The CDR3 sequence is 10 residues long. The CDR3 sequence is CSASNYEQYF. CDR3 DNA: TGCAGTGCCAGCAACTACGAGCAGTACTTC.

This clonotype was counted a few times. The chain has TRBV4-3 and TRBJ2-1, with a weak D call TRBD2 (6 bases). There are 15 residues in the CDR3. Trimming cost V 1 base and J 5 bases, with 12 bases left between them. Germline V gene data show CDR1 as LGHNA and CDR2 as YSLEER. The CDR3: CASSQALAYNNEQFF. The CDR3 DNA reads TGCGCCAGCAGCCAAGCCCTAGCGTATAACAATGAGCAGTTCTTC.

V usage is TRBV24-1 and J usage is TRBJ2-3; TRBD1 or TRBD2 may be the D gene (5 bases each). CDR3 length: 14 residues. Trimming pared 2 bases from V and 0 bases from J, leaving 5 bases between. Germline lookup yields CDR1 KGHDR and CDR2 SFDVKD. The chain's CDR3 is CATSDWGSTDTQYF. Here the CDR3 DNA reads TGTGCCACCAGTGATTGGGGGAGCACAGATACGCAGTATTTT.